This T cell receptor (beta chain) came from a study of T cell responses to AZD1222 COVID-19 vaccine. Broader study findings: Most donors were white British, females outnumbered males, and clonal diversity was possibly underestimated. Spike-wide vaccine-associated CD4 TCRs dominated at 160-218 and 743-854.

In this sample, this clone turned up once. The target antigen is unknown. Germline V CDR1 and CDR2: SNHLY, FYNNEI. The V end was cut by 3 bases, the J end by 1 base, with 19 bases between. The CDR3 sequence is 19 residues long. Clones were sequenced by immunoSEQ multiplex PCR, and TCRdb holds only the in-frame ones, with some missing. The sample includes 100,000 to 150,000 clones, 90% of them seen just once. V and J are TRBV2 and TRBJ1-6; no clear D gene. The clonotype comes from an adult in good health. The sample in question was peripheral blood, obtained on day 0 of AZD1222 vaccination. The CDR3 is CASSELQKGRSSYNSPLHF. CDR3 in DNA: TGTGCCAGCAGTGAGTTACAGAAGGGCCGGAGTTCCTATAATTCACCCCTCCACTTT.